What follows are 9 T cell receptor beta chains derived from one specimen sequenced in a study of blood T cell repertoires in COVID-19. This table comes from immunoSEQ multiplex PCR, and its TCRdb copy is limited to in-frame clones, with some not included. Altogether some 240,000 clones are present, around 80% being singletons, with the ten largest covering roughly 13%. Sequencing was performed on peripheral blood. The receptors originated from a human donor in a cohort sampled during active COVID-19.

The table lists this clone with a few counts. This chain connects TRBV12-5 to TRBJ1-1; TRBD1 agrees at 9 bases. The CDR3 consists of 16 residues. Germline V gene lookup returns CDR1 LGHNT and CDR2 FRNRAP. Trimming removed 7 bases from V and 1 base from J; junction bases left unmatched: 10. The CDR3: CASAPRGQGENTEAFF. The CDR3 coding sequence is TGTGCTAGTGCCCCGAGGGGACAGGGAGAGAACACTGAAGCTTTCTTT. Full variable domain (missing parts from reference TRBV12-5 and TRBJ1-1): DARVTQTPRHKVTEMGQEVTMRCQPILGHNTVFWYRQTMMQGLELLAYFRNRAPLDDSGMPKDRFSAEMPDATLATLKIQPSEPRDSAVYFCASAPRGQGENTEAFFGQGTRLTVV.

V and J are TRBV28 and TRBJ2-3, with 10 bases matching TRBD1. The CDR3 has 14 residues. V was clipped by 0 bases and J by 6 bases; unmatched bases: 0. From germline, CDR1 is MDHEN and CDR2 SYDVKM. The CDR3 DNA reads as TGTGCCAGCAGTTTATGGGGACAGGGGGATACGCAGTATTTT. It translates to CASSLWGQGDTQYF.

This chain uses TRBV27 with TRBJ2-7; perhaps TRBD1 as D (6 bases). Germline V gene lookup returns CDR1 MNHEY and CDR2 SMNVEV (reference sequence). The CDR3 totals 13 residues. V lost 7 bases to trimming and J lost 0 bases, with 10 bases between them. CDR3 loop: CASIDRSSYEQYF. CDR3 coding DNA: TGTGCCAGCATTGACAGGAGCTCCTACGAGCAGTACTTC.

J is TRBJ2-3 and V is TRBV5-1, with 8 bases fitting TRBD1. The CDR3 consists of 16 residues. The ends lost 2 bases at V and 2 bases at J; junction bases unmatched: 7. CDR1 and CDR2 (germline): SGHRS, YFSETQ. In DNA form, the CDR3 reads TGCGCCAGCAGCTTTGCAGACAGGGGTACCACAGATACGCAGTATTTT. Translated: CASSFADRGTTDTQYF.

The chain links TRBV5-1 to TRBJ1-1; possibly TRBD1 for D (5 bases). Germline CDR1 is SGHRS and CDR2 is YFSETQ. Trimming stripped 6 bases from V and 5 bases from J, with 8 bases between. The CDR3 covers 11 residues. The CDR3: CASTDSTEAFF. The CDR3 DNA reads as TGCGCCAGCACCGACAGTACTGAAGCTTTCTTT.

This chain uses TRBV19 with TRBJ1-5; D not certain. Germline CDR1 LNHDA, CDR2 SQIVND (reference sequence). CDR3 length: 16 residues. Trimming removed 4 bases at V and 4 bases at J, with 17 bases between. CDR3 DNA sequence: TGTGCCAGTAGTACCCTATGGGGAGAAATTAATCAGCCCCAGCATTTT. Protein sequence: CASSTLWGEINQPQHF.

The chain employs TRBV13 and TRBJ2-5; 10 bases match TRBD2. The CDR3 extends over 13 amino acids. J lost 5 bases, V lost 6 bases, and 3 bases had no gene match. Germline V gene lookup returns CDR1 PRHDT and CDR2 FYEKMQ (reference sequence). The CDR3 protein is CASSLAGVETQYF. The DNA for the CDR3 is TGTGCCAGCAGTCTAGCGGGAGTGGAGACCCAGTACTTC.

The chain uses TRBV6-1 and TRBJ2-7; no clear D. The length of the CDR3 is 14 residues. Germline V gene lookup returns CDR1 MNHNS and CDR2 SASEGT. Trimming took off 3 bases at V and 0 bases at J, with 9 bases between the two ends. CDR3 residues: CASSESWSSYEQYF. The CDR3 nucleotides read TGTGCCAGCAGTGAGAGCTGGAGCTCCTACGAGCAGTACTTC.

The chain combines TRBV6-5 with TRBJ1-2; TRBD1 might be the D (6 bases). The germline V gene has CDR1 MNHEY and CDR2 SVGAGI. V lost 10 bases, J lost 0 bases, and 15 bases lay in between. The CDR3 consists of 14 residues. CDR3 sequence (DNA): TGTGCCACCAGGCCGGGACACGCTAACTATGGCTACACCTTC. Translation: CATRPGHANYGYTF.